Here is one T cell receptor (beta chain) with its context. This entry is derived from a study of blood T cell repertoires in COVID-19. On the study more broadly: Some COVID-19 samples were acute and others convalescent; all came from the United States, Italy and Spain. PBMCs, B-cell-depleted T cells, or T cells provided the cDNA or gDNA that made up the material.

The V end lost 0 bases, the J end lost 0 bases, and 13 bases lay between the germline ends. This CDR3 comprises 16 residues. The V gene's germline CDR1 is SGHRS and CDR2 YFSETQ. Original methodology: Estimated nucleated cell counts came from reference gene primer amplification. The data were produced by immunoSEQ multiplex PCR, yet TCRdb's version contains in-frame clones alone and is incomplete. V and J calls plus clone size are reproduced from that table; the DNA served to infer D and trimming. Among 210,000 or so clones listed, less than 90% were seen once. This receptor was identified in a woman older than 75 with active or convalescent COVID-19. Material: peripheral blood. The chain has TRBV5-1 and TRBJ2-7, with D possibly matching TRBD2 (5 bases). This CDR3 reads CASSLAGRASSYEQYF. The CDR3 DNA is TGCGCCAGCAGCTTGGCCGGGCGGGCATCCTCCTACGAGCAGTACTTC. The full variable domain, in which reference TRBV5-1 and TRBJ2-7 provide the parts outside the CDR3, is KAGVTQTPRYLIKTRGQQVTLSCSPISGHRSVSWYQQTPGQGLQFLFEYFSETQRNKGNFPGRFSGRQFSNSRSEMNVSTLELGDSALYLCASSLAGRASSYEQYFGPGTRLTVT.